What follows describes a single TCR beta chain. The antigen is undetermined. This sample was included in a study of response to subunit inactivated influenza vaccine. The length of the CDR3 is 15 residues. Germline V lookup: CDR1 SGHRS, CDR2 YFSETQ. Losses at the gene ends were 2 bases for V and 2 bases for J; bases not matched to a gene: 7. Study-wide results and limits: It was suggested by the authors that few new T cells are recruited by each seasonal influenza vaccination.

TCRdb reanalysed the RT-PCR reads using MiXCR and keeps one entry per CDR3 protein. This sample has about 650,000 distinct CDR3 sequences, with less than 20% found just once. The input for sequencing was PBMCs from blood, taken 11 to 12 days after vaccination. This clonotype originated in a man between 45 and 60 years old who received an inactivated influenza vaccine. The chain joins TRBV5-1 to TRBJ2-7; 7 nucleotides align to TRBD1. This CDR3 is CASSLATGKPYEQYF. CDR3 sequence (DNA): TGCGCCAGCAGCTTAGCGACAGGGAAACCCTACGAGCAGTACTTC.